This T cell receptor beta chain is drawn from a study of blood T cell repertoires in COVID-19. Whole-study context: Some COVID-19 samples were acute and others convalescent; all came from the United States, Italy and Spain. Sources were T cells, B-cell-depleted T cells, or PBMCs; the material itself was cDNA or gDNA.

This clone was counted a few times. Authors' processing steps: How many nucleated cells were present was estimated from reference gene primer amplification. Libraries were prepared by immunoSEQ multiplex PCR; TCRdb keeps only in-frame clonotypes and omits some of them. The DNA was the basis for D and trimming; V, J and clone size are from that table. The data hold roughly 15,000 clones, with about nine tenths observed a single time. The sequencing input was peripheral blood. This TCR was recovered from a man aged 50 or older with active COVID-19.

CDR3 bases: TGTGCCAGCAGCGTCAGCGGGAGCTTCTACGAGCAGTACTTC. This sequence encodes CASSVSGSFYEQYF. The chain is built from TRBV7-9 and TRBJ2-7, with 8 bases that match TRBD2. The CDR3 sequence is 14 residues long. Germline assignment: CDR1 SEHNR and CDR2 FQNEAQ (reference sequence). The V gene end was trimmed by 5 bases and the J gene end by 3 bases; junction bases not matched to a gene: 6.